The sequence of this TCR beta chain was determined in a study of OX40 agonist ivuxolimab in advanced cancers. Whole-study context: Participants could have had prior anti-PD-1, anti-PD-L1 or anti-CTLA-4 therapy, and around 40% had some. General study points: Both blood CD4+ and CD8+ T cells showed clonal growth by week 6 at 0.1 to 3.0 mg/kg.

CDR3 length equals 12 residues. Germline-derived CDR1 and CDR2 are SGHAT and FQDESV (reference sequence). Trimming left V 4 bases short and J 12 bases short, with 13 bases between. The table came from immunoSEQ multiplex PCR; TCRdb's copy has only in-frame clones and leaves some out. Of approximately 9,300 clones listed, 60% to 80% are singletons. As for this clone: Its antigen is unidentified.

The TCR comes from an adult with an advanced solid tumor such as melanoma, head and neck, liver or kidney cancer. The chain uses TRBV11-1 and TRBJ2-1; D may match TRBD1 or TRBD2 (5 bases each). The material sequenced was CD4+ or CD8+ T cells sorted from blood, taken in a trial of the OX40 agonist ivuxolimab. CDR3 DNA sequence: TGTGCCAGCAGCTCCCGGGACCCCGGGCAGTTCTTC. Residues: CASSSRDPGQFF.